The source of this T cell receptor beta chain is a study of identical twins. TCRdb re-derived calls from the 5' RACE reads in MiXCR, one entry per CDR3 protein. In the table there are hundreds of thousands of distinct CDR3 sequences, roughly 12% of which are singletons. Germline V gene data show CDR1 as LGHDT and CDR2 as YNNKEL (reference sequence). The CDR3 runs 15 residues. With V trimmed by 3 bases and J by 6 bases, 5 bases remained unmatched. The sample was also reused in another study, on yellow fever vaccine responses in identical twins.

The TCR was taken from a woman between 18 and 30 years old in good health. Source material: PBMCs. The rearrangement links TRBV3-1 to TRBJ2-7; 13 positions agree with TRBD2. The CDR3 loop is CASSHTSGRVVEQYF. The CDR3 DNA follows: TGTGCCAGCAGCCATACTAGCGGGAGGGTGGTCGAGCAGTACTTC.